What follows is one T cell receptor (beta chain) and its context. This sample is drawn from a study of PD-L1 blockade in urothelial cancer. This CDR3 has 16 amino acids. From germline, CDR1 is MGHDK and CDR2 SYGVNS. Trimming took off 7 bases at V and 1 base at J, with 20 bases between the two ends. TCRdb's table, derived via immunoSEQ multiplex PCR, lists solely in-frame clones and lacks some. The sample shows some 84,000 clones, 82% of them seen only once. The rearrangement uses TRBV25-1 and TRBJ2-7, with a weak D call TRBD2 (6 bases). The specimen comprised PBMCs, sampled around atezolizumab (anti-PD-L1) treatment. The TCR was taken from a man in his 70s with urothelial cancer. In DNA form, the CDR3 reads TGTGCCAGCACTGCAGGAGGGCCTATTGCGTCCTACGAGCAGTACTTC. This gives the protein CASTAGGPIASYEQYF.